The 25 T cell receptor beta chains below come from one sample, sequenced in a study of blood T cells in healthy people across ages. PCR was performed a second time for about 6 to 12 cycles using a sample-barcoded 5' primer and a J-beta primer mix. A single record per CDR3 protein comes from TCRdb applying MiXCR to the 5' RACE reads. This table holds roughly 2 million distinct CDR3 sequences, approximately 50% found once. Sequenced: blood. These receptors were obtained from a woman aged 40 to 50 in good health.

This chain connects TRBV9 to TRBJ1-2; no clear D. Trimming removed 6 bases at V and 5 bases at J, with 11 bases between. Germline values: CDR1 SGDLS, CDR2 YYNGEE. The CDR3 is 12 residues long. CDR3 in amino acids: CASNPGAYGYTF. The CDR3 coding sequence is TGTGCCAGCAACCCGGGAGCGTATGGCTACACCTTC. The full variable domain, completed using reference TRBV9 and TRBJ1-2, is DSGVTQTPKHLITATGQRVTLRCSPRSGDLSVYWYQQSLDQGLQFLIQYYNGEERAKGNILERFSAQQFPDLHSELNLSSLELGDSALYFCASNPGAYGYTFGSGTRLTVV.

The chain links TRBV5-1 to TRBJ2-1, with D possibly matching TRBD2 (6 bases). The CDR3 contains 16 residues. With 1 base removed from V and 4 bases from J, the gap between germline ends came to 15 bases. In germline, CDR1 is SGHRS, CDR2 YFSETQ. CDR3 bases: TGCGCCAGCAGCTTGACTAGCATAGGAGGGTACAATGAGCAGTTCTTC. It encodes CASSLTSIGGYNEQFF.

This chain links TRBV6-2 or TRBV6-3 with TRBJ1-1; D unresolved. Germline V gene sequence: CDR1 MNHEY, CDR2 SVGEGT. The V end was cut by 6 bases, the J end by 6 bases, with 11 bases between. CDR3 length: 12 amino acids. For the CDR3, the DNA is TGTGCCAGCAGCTTCCTTTGGCCTGAAGCTTTCTTT. Protein: CASSFLWPEAFF.

The chain joins TRBV20-1 to TRBJ1-2; D call uncertain. The CDR3 covers 14 residues. CDR1 and CDR2 from the germline V gene are DFQATT and SNEGSKA (reference sequence). V dropped 0 bases and J dropped 2 bases, with 10 bases sitting between them. The CDR3 region has the DNA TGCAGTGCTAGAGATAGGGCGGTGAACTATGGCTACACCTTC. It translates to CSARDRAVNYGYTF.

This sequence joins TRBV2 and TRBJ2-3, with D perhaps matching TRBD1 or TRBD2 (5 bases each). This CDR3 has 17 residues. Trimming shortened V by 4 bases and J by 0 bases, and 17 bases separated the two germline ends. Per germline, CDR1 SNHLY and CDR2 FYNNEI. In DNA form, the CDR3 reads TGTGCCAGCAGTGGTGGGACCCAGCGGCGAAGCACAGATACGCAGTATTTT. Encoded protein: CASSGGTQRRSTDTQYF.

The CDR3 bases are TGTGCCAGCAACGACAGGGGACGGGGAGACACTGAAGCTTTCTTT. Encoded protein: CASNDRGRGDTEAFF. The chain combines TRBV6-1 with TRBJ1-1; 8 nucleotides agree with TRBD1. J lost 3 bases, V lost 7 bases, and 10 bases had no gene match. The CDR3 totals 15 residues. Germline V gene sequence: CDR1 MNHNS, CDR2 SASEGT.

In this sample, this clonotype turned up a few times. V gene TRBV20-1 combines with J gene TRBJ2-5, with 8 nucleotides matching TRBD1. The junction had 11 bases not matched to a gene; V was cut back by 0 bases and J by 11 bases. CDR1 and CDR2 (germline): DFQATT, SNEGSKA (reference sequence). This CDR3 comprises 14 residues. As DNA, the CDR3 is TGCAGTGCTAGAGAGGGACAGGAGGTGGATGAGCAGTACTTC. It encodes CSAREGQEVDEQYF.

The chain carries TRBV9 and TRBJ2-5; the match to TRBD2 covers 12 bases. The V gene's germline CDR1 is SGDLS and CDR2 YYNGEE. This CDR3 comprises 15 residues. V lost 3 bases, J lost 4 bases, and 4 bases stayed unmatched. In DNA form, the CDR3 reads TGTGCCAGCAGCGAAACGACTAGCGGGGGAGAGACCCAGTACTTC. Protein sequence: CASSETTSGGETQYF.

The rearrangement links TRBV20-1 to TRBJ2-1; 8 bases line up with TRBD1. CDR1 is DFQATT and CDR2 is SNEGSKA in the germline V gene (reference sequence). The V segment lost 6 bases and the J segment 0 bases; nucleotides outside the gene matches: 13. This CDR3 has 17 amino acids. The CDR3 bases are TGCAGTGCCCCGACAGGGGCTTTTATAGGCTCCTACAATGAGCAGTTCTTC. It encodes CSAPTGAFIGSYNEQFF.

The CDR3 DNA reads as TGTGCCAGCAGTGAAGTCAACGGGGGGACGCAGTATTTT. As protein: CASSEVNGGTQYF. The V gene is TRBV2, the J gene TRBJ2-3; 7 nucleotides agree with TRBD2. CDR1 and CDR2 from the germline V gene are SNHLY and FYNNEI. V lost 1 base and J lost 9; bases outside the gene matches: 4. There are 13 residues in the CDR3.

This clonotype was observed a few times. V usage is TRBV10-3 and J usage is TRBJ2-3; D call uncertain. The CDR3 is 13 residues long. CDR1 and CDR2 (germline): ENHRY, SYGVKD. V was shortened by 4 bases and J by 4 bases, with 9 bases between the two germline ends. CDR3 protein: CAISGEVSDTQYF. Written as DNA, the CDR3 is TGTGCCATCAGTGGCGAGGTTTCAGATACGCAGTATTTT.

In its sample, this clonotype was seen a few times. CDR3 in DNA: TGTGCCAGCAGCTTAAGAGGGGTTAGCCTCCCCGGCCCCCTCCACTTT. This encodes CASSLRGVSLPGPLHF. The chain links TRBV7-2 to TRBJ1-6; D is possibly TRBD1 (5 bases). The CDR3 has 16 amino acids. CDR1 is SGHTA, CDR2 FQGNSA, per germline. V lost 2 bases, J lost 13 bases, and 21 bases lay in between.

On this clonotype itself: The junction does not match germline at one end; this may be a read error. J is TRBJ2-1 and V is TRBV20-1; TRBD1 or TRBD2 may be the D gene (5 bases each). The germline gives CDR1 DFQATT, CDR2 SNEGSKA (reference sequence). The CDR3 extends over 14 amino acids. The CDR3 DNA reads TGCAGTACTAGAGGCAGAGGGGATTGGAATGAGCAGTTCTTC. This translates into CSTRGRGDWNEQFF.

This clonotype was detected only once. The rearrangement joins TRBV27 to TRBJ2-3; D possibly matches TRBD1 or TRBD2 (6 bases each). The CDR3 is made up of 16 amino acids. Per the germline V gene, CDR1 is MNHEY and CDR2 is SMNVEV (reference sequence). Trimming stripped 6 bases from V and 9 bases from J, with 25 bases between. The CDR3 DNA is TGTGCCAGCAGCTTTGGGGGGACACCCTCTCTCAGAACGCAGTATTTT. Its translation is CASSFGGTPSLRTQYF.

This clonotype appeared once. This rearrangement joins TRBV9 to TRBJ2-3, with a tentative D call TRBD2 (6 bases). Germline V gene sequence: CDR1 SGDLS, CDR2 YYNGEE. V shed 6 bases and J shed 2 bases, with 16 bases lying between them. CDR3 length: 15 residues. Written as DNA, the CDR3 is TGTGCCAGCACCCCGGACGGGGGATCCACAGATACGCAGTATTTT. Translating gives CASTPDGGSTDTQYF.

V usage is TRBV3-1 and J usage is TRBJ2-5; D is possibly TRBD1 or TRBD2 (5 bases each). The V and J ends lost 0 bases and 0 bases respectively, with 20 bases between them. The CDR3 has 19 amino acids. The germline gives CDR1 LGHDT, CDR2 YNNKEL (reference sequence). CDR3 coding DNA: TGTGCCAGCAGCCAAGACAACCTAAACCGGGGCCCATACCAAGAGACCCAGTACTTC. Its protein is CASSQDNLNRGPYQETQYF.

The CDR3 is CSAFHRGEDTQYF. For the CDR3, the DNA is TGCAGTGCTTTTCACAGGGGCGAGGATACGCAGTATTTT. The genes are TRBV20-1 and TRBJ2-3; 7 nucleotides match TRBD1. Trimming cost V 5 bases and J 6 bases; bases outside gene matches: 8. Germline assignment: CDR1 DFQATT and CDR2 SNEGSKA (reference sequence). This CDR3 spans 13 amino acids.

This clonotype has just a few counts. The rearrangement links TRBV20-1 to TRBJ2-1; a weak D match, TRBD2 (7 bases). Trimming left V 0 bases short and J 7 bases short, with 16 bases between. Germline CDR1 reads DFQATT; CDR2 reads SNEGSKA (reference sequence). This CDR3 has 15 residues. CDR3 in DNA: TGCAGTGCTAGAGATCGGGGGGCCCCGGTGAATGAGCAGTTCTTC. Residues: CSARDRGAPVNEQFF.

The sample holds a few counts of this clonotype. The chain carries TRBV4-2 and TRBJ1-2; the D is unclear. V shed 0 bases and J shed 2 bases, with 13 bases lying between them. Germline loops: CDR1 LGHNA, CDR2 YNFKEQ. This CDR3 contains 16 residues. In DNA, the CDR3 is TGTGCCAGCAGCCAAGAATTTAGGGCAGCCAACTATGGCTACACCTTC. Its protein product is CASSQEFRAANYGYTF.

This chain links TRBV4-3 with TRBJ1-2; D is possibly TRBD1 (6 bases). This CDR3 spans 14 amino acids. Germline-derived CDR1 and CDR2 are LGHNA and YSLEER. V was cut by 4 bases and J by 7 bases, with 16 bases left in between. The CDR3 reads CASSPSAGAGGYTF. The CDR3 DNA reads TGCGCCAGCAGCCCCTCCGCGGGGGCAGGTGGCTACACCTTC.

This clonotype turned up a few times. The chain carries TRBV20-1 and TRBJ1-2, with 7 bases identical to TRBD1. CDR1 and CDR2 (germline): DFQATT, SNEGSKA (reference sequence). Trimming at V came to 0 bases and at J to 0 bases, leaving 10 bases not matched to a gene. The CDR3 contains 17 residues. The CDR3 region has the DNA TGCAGTGCTAGAGATCGGCGGACAGGACTTGCTAACTATGGCTACACCTTC. This gives the protein CSARDRRTGLANYGYTF.

This clonotype has at least ten counts. V and J are TRBV29-1 and TRBJ2-3; 14 nucleotides line up with TRBD2. CDR1 is SQVTM and CDR2 is ANQGSEA in the germline V gene. The CDR3 is made up of 16 amino acids. Losses at the gene ends were 4 bases for V and 4 bases for J; bases not matched to a gene: 7. The CDR3 loop is CSVGGLAGGSPDTQYF. As DNA, the CDR3 is TGCAGCGTTGGTGGACTAGCGGGGGGCAGCCCAGATACGCAGTATTTT.

This clonotype is a singleton in its sample. The gene calls are TRBV6-1 and TRBJ2-7; TRBD1 or TRBD2 may be the D gene (6 bases each). Germline CDR1 reads MNHNS; CDR2 reads SASEGT. The CDR3 runs to 14 residues. V lost 9 bases and J 0 bases, leaving 15 bases between the germline ends. CDR3 residues: CASQGRSSSYEQYF. The DNA for the CDR3 is TGTGCCAGTCAGGGGAGGTCGTCCTCCTACGAGCAGTACTTC.

This chain links TRBV10-2 with TRBJ2-7; 13 bases fit TRBD2. V lost 7 bases and J lost 7; bases outside the gene matches: 19. Germline loops: CDR1 WSHSY, CDR2 SAAADI. This CDR3 contains 18 residues. CDR3 in DNA: TGCGCCAGCATCAGACTAGCGGGGGGTCAGGGTTCGGGGAATGAGCAGTACTTC. This encodes CASIRLAGGQGSGNEQYF.

The CDR3 region has the DNA TGTGCCAGCAGCCAAGACTTCGTCGGGGGGGCCGTTCGGAAGACCCAGTACTTC. As protein: CASSQDFVGGAVRKTQYF. The chain combines TRBV3-1 with TRBJ2-5, with 8 bases matching TRBD2. V lost 0 bases to trimming and J lost 6 bases; unmatched junction nucleotides: 15. The CDR3 contains 18 residues. Germline V gene data show CDR1 as LGHDT and CDR2 as YNNKEL (reference sequence).